These 20 T cell receptor beta chains share one sample of origin, sequenced in a study of regulatory T cells in long-lasting Graves disease. Relying on iRepertoire HTBI primers and Arm-PCR of CDR3 regions, the team built TCR beta libraries. MiXCR, run by TCRdb on the multiplex PCR reads, gives a single entry per CDR3 protein. The table includes a few hundred thousand distinct CDR3 sequences, around 24% detected once. Time point in this sample: persistent/refractory GD, antithyroid drugs over 5 years with positive TRAb. From PBMCs, RNA was extracted and then used to make the TCR library. Sequencing used peripheral blood mononuclear cells (PBMCs), obtained when the disease was refractory, from a patient treated with antithyroid drugs. These receptors were taken from a female donor with Graves disease.

The rearrangement links TRBV5-1 to TRBJ1-5, with D perhaps matching TRBD1 (6 bases). Germline V gene lookup returns CDR1 SGHRS and CDR2 YFSETQ. CDR3 size: 19 residues. Trimming took off 2 bases at V and 6 bases at J, with 27 bases between the two ends. The CDR3 region is CASSFLNNSRGTRIQPQHF. CDR3 bases: TGCGCCAGCAGCTTTTTGAATAATTCGCGGGGGACAAGGATTCAGCCCCAGCATTTT.

J is TRBJ2-7 and V is TRBV27; D unresolved. The germline V gene has CDR1 MNHEY and CDR2 SMNVEV (reference sequence). This CDR3 has 16 residues. V lost 4 bases to trimming and J lost 1 base, with 17 bases between them. CDR3 DNA: TGTGCCAGCAGTTACCTATCATCCGGGCGTTCCTACGAGCAGTACTTC. Its translation: CASSYLSSGRSYEQYF.

This chain connects TRBV7-8 to TRBJ1-5, with 8 bases that match TRBD1. V shed 4 bases and J 7 bases; nucleotides not matched to a gene: 9. CDR1 is SGHVS and CDR2 is FQNEAQ in the germline V gene. The CDR3 contains 15 residues. The CDR3, as DNA: TGTGCCAGCAGCTACCGCAGGGGGCAGGGACAGCCCCAGCATTTT. Amino acids: CASSYRRGQGQPQHF.

This clonotype appeared a few times. The rearrangement links TRBV29-1 to TRBJ2-5; D gene ambiguous. The CDR3 consists of 12 residues. V dropped 5 bases and J dropped 2 bases, with 9 bases sitting between them. Germline-derived CDR1 and CDR2 are SQVTM and ANQGSEA. The CDR3 region is CSVSTVQETQYF. CDR3 coding DNA: TGCAGCGTTTCGACCGTACAAGAGACCCAGTACTTC.

This clonotype was recorded many times. The DNA for the CDR3 is TGTGCCAGCAGTTACATCCTATCACTCACCCAGGGACCGCTGTTTTTT. It is translated as CASSYILSLTQGPLFF. The chain links TRBV6-9 to TRBJ2-2, with D tentatively TRBD1 or TRBD2 (5 bases each). The germline gives CDR1 MNHGY, CDR2 SVAAGI. CDR3 length: 16 residues. V dropped 3 bases and J dropped 13 bases, with 24 bases sitting between them.

This clonotype was detected a few times. This rearrangement joins TRBV7-9 to TRBJ1-5, with a tentative D call TRBD1 (6 bases). With 1 base removed from V and 6 bases from J, the gap between germline ends came to 16 bases. The CDR3 has 16 amino acids. The germline V gene encodes CDR1 SEHNR and CDR2 FQNEAQ (reference sequence). CDR3 nucleotides: TGTGCCAGCAGCTTAGTTGGGGCGCCGGGGGCTCAGCCCCAGCATTTT. Residues: CASSLVGAPGAQPQHF. The full variable domain, with the rest looked up from reference TRBV7-9 and TRBJ1-5, is DTGVSQNPRHKITKRGQNVTFRCDPISEHNRLYWYRQTLGQGPEFLTYFQNEAQLEKSRLLSDRFSAERPKGSFSTLEIQRTEQGDSAMYLCASSLVGAPGAQPQHFGDGTRLSIL.

V and J are TRBV15 and TRBJ2-7, with TRBD2 matching 9 bases. CDR3 size: 14 residues. Per the germline V gene, CDR1 is LNHNV and CDR2 is YYDKDF (reference sequence). Germline trimming cut 5 bases from V and 4 bases from J; bases unmatched to any gene: 6. The CDR3, as DNA: TGTGCCACCAGCGTTAGCGGGAGAGTGTACGAGCAGTACTTC. This sequence encodes CATSVSGRVYEQYF.

This clonotype was seen many times. CDR3 sequence reads: CASSLDAGGHEKLFF. CDR3 sequence (DNA): TGTGCCAGCAGCTTAGATGCAGGGGGCCATGAAAAACTGTTTTTT. The chain joins TRBV7-2 to TRBJ1-4; TRBD1 matches 8 bases. After removal of 1 base from V and 6 bases from J, the junction contained 4 bases not matched to a gene. CDR3 length: 15 residues. Germline V gives CDR1 SGHTA, CDR2 FQGNSA.

The sample holds many counts of this clonotype. V usage is TRBV3-1 and J usage is TRBJ1-1; D is undetermined. From germline, CDR1 is LGHDT and CDR2 YNNKEL (reference sequence). This CDR3 comprises 13 residues. V shed 3 bases and J shed 6 bases, with 11 bases lying between them. This CDR3 is CASSHGDGAEAFF. In DNA form, the CDR3 reads TGTGCCAGCAGCCACGGTGATGGCGCTGAAGCTTTCTTT.

This clonotype was counted between two and nine times. The rearrangement links TRBV29-1 to TRBJ2-7; 7 bases map to TRBD2. Germline trimming cut 7 bases from V and 7 bases from J; bases unmatched to any gene: 10. The CDR3 is 12 amino acids. CDR1 is SQVTM and CDR2 is ANQGSEA in the germline V gene. Here the CDR3 reads CSAAGGSLEQYF. The CDR3 nucleotides read TGCAGCGCTGCCGGGGGGTCGCTGGAGCAGTACTTC.

This clonotype has just a few counts. The V gene is TRBV7-9, the J gene TRBJ2-7; D not certain. Germline V gene data show CDR1 as SEHNR and CDR2 as FQNEAQ (reference sequence). Trimming left V 4 bases short and J 6 bases short, with 19 bases between. The CDR3 runs 15 residues. The CDR3 DNA reads TGTGCCAGCAGCTCGGGCCTAGGTGGGATAAGCGAGCAGTACTTC. This codes for CASSSGLGGISEQYF.

The chain uses TRBV6-2 or TRBV6-3 and TRBJ2-2; D unresolved. This CDR3 comprises 15 residues. Per germline, CDR1 MNHEY and CDR2 SVGEGT. The V end was cut by 5 bases, the J end by 5 bases, with 15 bases between. The CDR3 DNA follows: TGTGCCAGCAGTAACCTAAGAGTCGGGACCGGGGAGCTGTTTTTT. Translation: CASSNLRVGTGELFF.

This clonotype was seen only a few times. This rearrangement joins TRBV6-2 or TRBV6-3 to TRBJ2-2, with 9 bases that match TRBD1. CDR1 is MNHEY, CDR2 SVGEGT, per germline. The CDR3 contains 13 residues. J lost 6 bases, V lost 6 bases, and 2 bases had no gene match. The CDR3 DNA reads TGTGCCAGCAGGGGACAGGGTTCCGGGGAGCTGTTTTTT. Its protein is CASRGQGSGELFF.

This clonotype was recorded at least ten times. This sequence joins TRBV5-1 and TRBJ1-2; 7 positions agree with TRBD1. Trimming took 7 bases from V and 3 from J; bases not matched to a gene: 6. CDR1 is SGHRS and CDR2 is YFSETQ in the germline V gene. CDR3 length equals 13 residues. The CDR3 here is CASHTGADYGYTF. In nucleotides, the CDR3 is TGCGCCAGCCACACAGGGGCGGACTATGGCTACACCTTC.

This clonotype was observed many times. This chain links TRBV7-3 with TRBJ2-1; weak D call: TRBD1 (5 bases). This CDR3 region has 13 residues. V was cut by 3 bases and J by 7 bases, with 10 bases left in between. Germline V CDR1 and CDR2: SGHTA, FQGTGA. CDR3 DNA: TGTGCCAGCAGCTTTAGCAGGGTAAATGAGCAGTTCTTC. Residues: CASSFSRVNEQFF. Full variable domain (outside the CDR3, taken from reference TRBV7-3 and TRBJ2-1): GAGVSQTPSNKVTEKGKYVELRCDPISGHTALYWYRQSLGQGPEFLIYFQGTGAADDSGLPNDRFFAVRPEGSVSTLKIQRTERGDSAVYLCASSFSRVNEQFFGPGTRLTVL.

In its sample, this clonotype was seen many times. The chain has TRBV7-2 and TRBJ1-1; D gene unclear. V was trimmed by 10 bases and J by 0 bases, leaving 15 bases between them. Germline lookup yields CDR1 SGHTA and CDR2 FQGNSA. The CDR3 length is 14 residues. This CDR3 reads CATRKEGMNTEAFF. DNA of the CDR3: TGTGCCACACGGAAGGAGGGAATGAACACTGAAGCTTTCTTT.

The V and J genes are TRBV6-2 or TRBV6-3 and TRBJ2-5; 11 positions agree with TRBD2. V dropped 0 bases and J dropped 5; count of bases not matched to a gene: 5. The CDR3 runs 16 residues. CDR1 and CDR2 from the germline V gene are MNHEY and SVGEGT. The CDR3 here is CASSYSRTSGHETQYF. CDR3 nucleotide sequence: TGTGCCAGCAGTTACTCCCGGACTAGCGGGCATGAGACCCAGTACTTC.

In this sample, this clonotype turned up a few times. This chain links TRBV19 with TRBJ1-5; D is uncertain. This CDR3 is 15 amino acids long. Trimming shortened V by 0 bases and J by 3 bases, and 9 bases separated the two germline ends. The germline V gene has CDR1 LNHDA and CDR2 SQIVND (reference sequence). Here the CDR3 DNA reads TGTGCCAGTAGTATAGATGTTACCCCCAATCAGCCCCAGCATTTT. Amino acids: CASSIDVTPNQPQHF.

The chain combines TRBV28 with TRBJ1-6; D possibly corresponds to TRBD1 (6 bases). Trimming took off 3 bases at V and 7 bases at J, with 16 bases between the two ends. The CDR3 is 16 amino acids. Germline loops: CDR1 MDHEN, CDR2 SYDVKM. CDR3 bases: TGTGCCAGCAGTTTTTCACAGGGAAAAAGAAATTCACCCCTCCACTTT. Protein sequence: CASSFSQGKRNSPLHF. Combining the CDR3 with reference TRBV28 and TRBJ1-6 gives the whole variable domain DVKVTQSSRYLVKRTGEKVFLECVQDMDHENMFWYRQDPGLGLRLIYFSYDVKMKEKGDIPEGYSVSREKKERFSLILESASTNQTSMYLCASSFSQGKRNSPLHFGNGTRLTVT.

This clonotype was picked up many times. The rearrangement joins TRBV27 to TRBJ1-2; a possible D gene is TRBD1 (5 bases). The CDR3 covers 13 residues. V was pared by 4 bases and J by 2 bases, with 8 bases between. The germline V gene encodes CDR1 MNHEY and CDR2 SMNVEV (reference sequence). CDR3 sequence: CASSSRENYGYTF. CDR3 DNA: TGTGCCAGCAGTTCCAGGGAGAACTATGGCTACACCTTC.